The clone carrying this TCR beta chain was observed many times. TRAV- and TRBV-specific primers were used for first-strand cDNA, which covered alpha and beta chains. Using a constant-region primer together with a V-primer adapter, TCRs were subjected to 20 PCR cycles of amplification. Each CDR3 protein is one row after TCRdb ran MiXCR on the reads. Among 35,000 to 50,000 distinct CDR3 sequences listed, 25% were seen once. V was pared by 7 bases and J by 1 base, with 7 bases between. Germline lookup yields CDR1 LGHDT and CDR2 YNNKEL (reference sequence). This CDR3 is 12 amino acids long. These data belong to a study of low-dose radiotherapy and immunotherapy resistance in tumors. Study background: Individuals in Cohort 2 had 1 Gy per fraction every two weeks, adding up to 13 Gy over 26 weeks.

Described time point: after trial treatment. Treatment defined: LDRT plus nivolumab, ipilimumab, low-dose cyclophosphamide and aspirin (RACIN trial). The donors, trial participants, received nivolumab, ipilimumab, aspirin, low-dose cyclophosphamide and low-dose radiotherapy. The chain is built from TRBV3-1 and TRBJ1-1; perhaps TRBD1 as D (5 bases). The sequencing here drew on PBMCs, taken after low-dose radiotherapy plus immunotherapy. This TCR was sampled from a male donor with prostate cancer. The DNA of the CDR3 is TGTGCCAGCAAAAGGGGGAACACTGAAGCTTTCTTT. Translating it yields CASKRGNTEAFF.